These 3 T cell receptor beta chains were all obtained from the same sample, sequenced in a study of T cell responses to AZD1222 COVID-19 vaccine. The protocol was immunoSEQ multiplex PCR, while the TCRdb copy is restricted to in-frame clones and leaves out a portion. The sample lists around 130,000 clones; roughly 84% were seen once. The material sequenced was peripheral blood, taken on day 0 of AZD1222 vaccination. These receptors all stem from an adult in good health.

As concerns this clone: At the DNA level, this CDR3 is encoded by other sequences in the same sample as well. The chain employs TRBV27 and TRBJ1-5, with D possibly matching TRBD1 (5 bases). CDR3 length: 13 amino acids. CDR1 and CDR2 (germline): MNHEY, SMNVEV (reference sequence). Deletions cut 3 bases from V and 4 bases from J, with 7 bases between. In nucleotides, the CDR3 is TGTGCCAGCAGTTTTGGGGGGAATCAGCCCCAGCATTTT. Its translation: CASSFGGNQPQHF.

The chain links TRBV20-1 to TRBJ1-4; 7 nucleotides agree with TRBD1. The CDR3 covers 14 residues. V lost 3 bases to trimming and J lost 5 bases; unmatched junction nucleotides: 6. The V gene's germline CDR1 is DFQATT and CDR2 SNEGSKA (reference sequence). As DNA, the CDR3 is TGCAGTGCTAGTCGGCAGGGGGAGAATGAAAAACTGTTTTTT. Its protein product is CSASRQGENEKLFF.

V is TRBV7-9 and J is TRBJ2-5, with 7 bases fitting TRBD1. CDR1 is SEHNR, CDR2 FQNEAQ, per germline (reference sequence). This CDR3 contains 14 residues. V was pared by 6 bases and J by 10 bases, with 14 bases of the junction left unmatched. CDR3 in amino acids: CASSSSGTEVLQYF. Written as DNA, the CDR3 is TGTGCCAGCAGTTCCTCCGGGACAGAGGTTCTCCAGTACTTC.